The 26 T cell receptor beta chains below all came from one sample that was sequenced in a study of cytomegalovirus exposure and HLA in healthy donors listed by TCRdb under 2017. The library was obtained by the immunoSEQ multiplex PCR assay. For the multiplex PCR, a mixture combining 60 forward primers for TCR Vbeta segments and 13 reverse primers for TCR Jbeta segments was used. Sourced from immuneACCESS, this table was stored by TCRdb with only in-frame sequences that have V and J called. A share of the clones is absent; for the studies checked, an unresolved V gene accounts for under half, and the remainder has no known explanation. For this sample there are roughly 180,000 clones; 85% appear just once. The ten largest clones take up 1% of the sample. Sequencing input: PBMCs. These receptors came from a boy younger than 10 in good health and CMV-seronegative.

J is TRBJ2-5 and V is TRBV5-5, with 10 bases fitting TRBD2. The length of the CDR3 is 12 residues. Losses at the gene ends were 4 bases for V and 7 bases for J; bases not matched to a gene: 1. Per germline, CDR1 SGHKS and CDR2 YYEKEE (reference sequence). The CDR3 reads CASSRTSGTQYF. For the CDR3, the DNA is TGTGCCAGCAGCCGGACTAGCGGGACCCAGTACTTC.

This clone was detected only once. V and J are TRBV2 and TRBJ1-1; D is perhaps TRBD1 (5 bases). The CDR3 is made up of 13 amino acids. Germline CDR1 reads SNHLY; CDR2 reads FYNNEI. V was shortened by 3 bases and J by 3 bases, with 8 bases between the two germline ends. In DNA, the CDR3 is TGTGCCAGCAGTGAGTGGGGGGACACTGAAGCTTTCTTT. This gives the protein CASSEWGDTEAFF.

This chain connects TRBV15 to TRBJ2-1; TRBD2 is a possible D gene (5 bases). The CDR3 is 18 amino acids. V lost 2 bases and J lost 7, with 24 bases in between. Per the germline V gene, CDR1 is LNHNV and CDR2 is YYDKDF (reference sequence). CDR3 loop: CATSRHPLTTQPRNEQFF. DNA for the CDR3: TGTGCCACCAGCAGACACCCTTTGACTACCCAGCCGCGGAATGAGCAGTTCTTC.

The V gene is TRBV28, the J gene TRBJ1-1; 7 nucleotides match TRBD1. Germline V lookup: CDR1 MDHEN, CDR2 SYDVKM. The CDR3 totals 14 residues. V lost 2 bases to trimming and J lost 11 bases; unmatched junction nucleotides: 11. The CDR3: CASSLVDRNHMAFF. The DNA for the CDR3 is TGTGCCAGCAGTTTAGTGGACAGGAATCATATGGCTTTCTTT. The full variable domain, rest sourced from reference TRBV28 and TRBJ1-1, is DVKVTQSSRYLVKRTGEKVFLECVQDMDHENMFWYRQDPGLGLRLIYFSYDVKMKEKGDIPEGYSVSREKKERFSLILESASTNQTSMYLCASSLVDRNHMAFFGQGTRLTVV.

This clone came up a few times. V is TRBV6-1 and J is TRBJ2-3, with TRBD2 matching over 9 bases. The ends lost 2 bases at V and 7 bases at J; junction bases unmatched: 7. Germline V lookup: CDR1 MNHNS, CDR2 SASEGT. CDR3 length: 15 amino acids. Here the CDR3 reads CASSEKAGGPHTQYF. In DNA form, the CDR3 reads TGTGCCAGCAGTGAAAAGGCGGGAGGGCCACATACGCAGTATTTT.

The rearrangement uses TRBV5-6 and TRBJ2-1, with a tentative D call TRBD1 (6 bases). V lost 0 bases, J lost 14 bases, and 12 bases lay in between. CDR1 and CDR2 from the germline V gene are SGHDT and YYEEEE. This CDR3 comprises 12 residues. The CDR3 coding sequence is TGTGCCAGCAGCTTGGGCGGAAACAGGGAGTTCTTC. Its translation is CASSLGGNREFF.

There are a few counts of this clone. This chain uses TRBV7-9 with TRBJ2-3; unclear D gene. The CDR3 is made up of 15 amino acids. The ends were cut back, 5 bases at V and 0 bases at J, with 12 bases in the middle. Germline assignment: CDR1 SEHNR and CDR2 FQNEAQ (reference sequence). The DNA of the CDR3 is TGTGCCAGCAGCCCCAACCTGGCTAGCACAGATACGCAGTATTTT. Protein sequence: CASSPNLASTDTQYF.

In the case of this clone: One end of the junction is discordant with germline, which a read error may explain. The chain is built from TRBV19 and TRBJ2-2, with 10 bases identical to TRBD1. The CDR3 consists of 16 residues. Germline values: CDR1 LNHDA, CDR2 SQIVND (reference sequence). CDR3: CVSSDRDRGIAGELFF. The CDR3 region has the DNA TGTGTCAGTAGTGACCGGGACAGGGGCATCGCCGGGGAGCTGTTTTTT.

This chain connects TRBV19 to TRBJ2-5, with 11 bases aligning to TRBD2. CDR1 and CDR2 from the germline V gene are LNHDA and SQIVND (reference sequence). The CDR3 consists of 14 residues. After removal of 6 bases from V and 7 bases from J, the junction contained 7 bases not matched to a gene. CDR3 nucleotides: TGTGCCAGTAGCCCGACTAGCGGGGCTGGGACCCAGTACTTC. Its protein is CASSPTSGAGTQYF.

CDR3 protein: CAWSGGGETQYF. The CDR3 DNA follows: TGTGCCTGGAGTGGCGGGGGGGAGACCCAGTACTTC. The J gene is TRBJ2-5, the V gene TRBV30; 8 bases are a match to TRBD2. The CDR3 consists of 12 residues. V gave up 1 base and J gave up 5 bases; unmatched junction bases: 0. Germline CDR1 and CDR2: GTSNPN and SVGIG (reference sequence).

This clone has a handful of counts. The genes are TRBV5-1 and TRBJ2-1; 12 nucleotides line up with TRBD2. CDR1 SGHRS and CDR2 YFSETQ come from the germline V gene. The V and J ends lost 0 bases and 4 bases, in that order; junction bases with no gene match: 8. The CDR3 covers 18 residues. CDR3 amino acids: CASSLGLAGGLRYNEQFF. The DNA for the CDR3 is TGCGCCAGCAGCTTGGGCCTAGCGGGAGGGCTGAGGTACAATGAGCAGTTCTTC.

The genes are TRBV19 and TRBJ2-2, with TRBD1 identical over 10 bases. With 2 bases clipped from V and 5 bases from J, the junction kept 8 bases outside the gene matches. The CDR3 extends over 17 amino acids. Germline V gene lookup returns CDR1 LNHDA and CDR2 SQIVND (reference sequence). The CDR3 sequence: CASSISLGTGVTGELFF. The CDR3 region has the DNA TGTGCCAGTAGTATATCCCTCGGGACAGGGGTAACCGGGGAGCTGTTTTTT.

The chain links TRBV6-1 to TRBJ2-1, with D perhaps matching TRBD2 (6 bases). V was cut by 0 bases and J by 2 bases, with 11 bases left in between. This CDR3 region has 16 residues. Germline CDR1 MNHNS, CDR2 SASEGT. In DNA, the CDR3 is TGTGCCAGCAGTGAAGCGGCCCTAGCGACCTACAATGAGCAGTTCTTC. Translation gives CASSEAALATYNEQFF.

The V call is TRBV11-2, the J call TRBJ2-7; 12 nucleotides align to TRBD1. CDR1 and CDR2 (germline): SGHAT, FQNNGV. The trim removed 3 bases at V and 4 bases at J, leaving 4 bases unmatched. The length of the CDR3 is 15 residues. The CDR3 DNA reads as TGTGCCAGCAGCTTTGGGACAGGGGGCGGATACGAGCAGTACTTC. It is translated as CASSFGTGGGYEQYF.

This chain connects TRBV28 to TRBJ2-7; maybe TRBD2 (6 bases). CDR3 length: 12 residues. Germline loops: CDR1 MDHEN, CDR2 SYDVKM. Trimming cost V 7 bases and J 2 bases, with 9 bases left between them. CDR3 nucleotides: TGTGCCAGCACGGGGGAGACCTACGAGCAGTACTTC. Translated: CASTGETYEQYF.

The chain carries TRBV5-1 and TRBJ2-5, with TRBD1 matching over 8 bases. CDR1 and CDR2 from the germline V gene are SGHRS and YFSETQ. This CDR3 comprises 17 residues. Losses at the gene ends were 4 bases for V and 5 bases for J; bases not matched to a gene: 16. In DNA, the CDR3 is TGCGCCAGCAGCCTGGATCCGGACAGGGCAACTTTCGAGACCCAGTACTTC. It specifies CASSLDPDRATFETQYF.

This clone was seen a single time. The chain is built from TRBV5-1 and TRBJ1-4; 8 positions match TRBD1. After removal of 4 bases from V and 7 bases from J, the junction contained 9 bases not matched to a gene. The CDR3 extends over 15 amino acids. CDR1 and CDR2 (germline): SGHRS, YFSETQ. The CDR3 DNA reads as TGCGCCAGCAGCAGGAGGGGACAGGAGATTGAAAAACTGTTTTTT. Protein: CASSRRGQEIEKLFF.

The V gene is TRBV28, the J gene TRBJ1-5; D is unresolved. Trimming took off 10 bases at V and 8 bases at J, with 6 bases between the two ends. CDR3 length: 9 residues. Germline V gene data show CDR1 as MDHEN and CDR2 as SYDVKM. The CDR3 DNA reads TGTGCCACCTCTAAGCCCCAGCATTTT. Translated, it gives CATSKPQHF.

V gene TRBV7-9 combines with J gene TRBJ2-5; TRBD1 is a possible D gene (5 bases). Germline CDR1 and CDR2: SEHNR and FQNEAQ (reference sequence). The CDR3 totals 14 residues. Trimming stripped 5 bases from V and 2 bases from J, with 12 bases between. The CDR3 DNA follows: TGTGCCAGCAGCCACGACAGAAAACAAGAGACCCAGTACTTC. Protein sequence: CASSHDRKQETQYF. The complete variable domain, with remaining parts taken from reference TRBV7-9 and TRBJ2-5, reads DTGVSQNPRHKITKRGQNVTFRCDPISEHNRLYWYRQTLGQGPEFLTYFQNEAQLEKSRLLSDRFSAERPKGSFSTLEIQRTEQGDSAMYLCASSHDRKQETQYFGPGTRLLVL.

V is TRBV11-2 and J is TRBJ2-1, with D unresolved. CDR1 SGHAT and CDR2 FQNNGV come from the germline V gene. CDR3 length equals 15 residues. V was clipped by 1 base and J by 4 bases, with 11 bases between them. The CDR3 region is CASSLVPRGYNEQFF. The CDR3 coding sequence is TGTGCCAGCAGCTTAGTCCCTAGAGGTTACAATGAGCAGTTCTTC.

The rearrangement links TRBV1 to TRBJ1-5. TRBV1 is a known pseudogene. The CDR3 length is 17 residues. Here the CDR3 DNA reads TGCACCAGCAGCCAAGAAGGAGAGAATTTTAGCAATCAGCCCCAGCATTTT. Residues: CTSSQEGENFSNQPQHF.

This sequence joins TRBV6-5 and TRBJ2-3; weak D call: TRBD1 (5 bases). The ends were cut back, 0 bases at V and 3 bases at J, with 13 bases in the middle. From germline, CDR1 is MNHEY and CDR2 SVGAGI. The CDR3 covers 16 residues. CDR3 DNA sequence: TGTGCCAGCAGTTACTCGAAAAGGGGCGGAACAGATACGCAGTATTTT. Encoded protein: CASSYSKRGGTDTQYF.

The chain carries TRBV28 and TRBJ1-5; perhaps TRBD1 as D (5 bases). CDR3 length: 14 amino acids. Trimming pared 3 bases from V and 5 bases from J, leaving 11 bases between. Germline-derived CDR1 and CDR2 are MDHEN and SYDVKM. The chain's CDR3 is CASSLWGRDQPQHF. CDR3 DNA sequence: TGTGCCAGCAGTTTGTGGGGCCGGGATCAGCCCCAGCATTTT. Filled out from reference TRBV28 and TRBJ1-5, the complete variable domain reads DVKVTQSSRYLVKRTGEKVFLECVQDMDHENMFWYRQDPGLGLRLIYFSYDVKMKEKGDIPEGYSVSREKKERFSLILESASTNQTSMYLCASSLWGRDQPQHFGDGTRLSIL.

This clone was observed a few times. This chain connects TRBV30 to TRBJ1-1; D ambiguous. V lost 0 bases and J lost 4, with 12 bases in between. This CDR3 has 14 residues. CDR1 is GTSNPN and CDR2 is SVGIG in the germline V gene (reference sequence). The CDR3 bases are TGTGCCTGGAGTGTCAACGGGAAAGGCACTGAAGCTTTCTTT. This codes for CAWSVNGKGTEAFF.

V gene TRBV4-1 combines with J gene TRBJ2-7; TRBD2 matches at 10 bases. V was pared by 0 bases and J by 6 bases, with 8 bases of the junction left unmatched. This CDR3 comprises 16 residues. The germline V gene encodes CDR1 MGHRA and CDR2 YSYEKL. Here the CDR3 reads CASSQEASGRVSEQYF. CDR3 in DNA: TGCGCCAGCAGCCAAGAGGCTAGCGGGAGAGTATCCGAGCAGTACTTC.

This chain connects TRBV5-5 to TRBJ1-4; the D is unclear. The CDR3 is 17 residues long. Germline V gene lookup returns CDR1 SGHKS and CDR2 YYEKEE (reference sequence). Trimming removed 5 bases at V and 4 bases at J, with 21 bases between. The DNA for the CDR3 is TGTGCCAGCAGATACGACCCGAGGGAAGGGCTTAATGAAAAACTGTTTTTT. Protein product: CASRYDPREGLNEKLFF.